This T cell receptor (beta chain) originates from a study of cytomegalovirus exposure and HLA in healthy donors. On this clone itself: Its antigen is not identified.

Study-wide points: In most subjects, TCR beta sequences reportedly gave accurate predictions of HLA-A and HLA-B alleles. About 180 TCR beta chains were listed as cytomegalovirus-associated.

60 Vbeta and 13 Jbeta primers were used in PCR. Authors' analysis steps: An analysis performed later counted 73 million or so unique TCR beta chains (roughly 11 million of them shared). Using immunoSEQ multiplex PCR, the repertoire was profiled, and TCRdb retains in-frame clones only, with some absent. That table gives V, J and clone size, and the DNA gave D and trimming. The profile covers 150,000 to 200,000 clones, with more than 60% appearing a single time and more than 4% taken by the ten largest. Though probably carrying unrecorded immune exposures, donors were nominally healthy at sampling. The clonotype originates from a male donor in good health and CMV-seronegative. Sequenced sample: PBMCs.

The CDR3 sequence: CASSQDLTGQGENIQYF. The CDR3 DNA follows: TGTGCCAGCAGCCAAGACCTGACGGGACAGGGGGAAAACATTCAGTACTTC. The chain has TRBV4-2 and TRBJ2-4; 11 positions match TRBD1. CDR1 and CDR2 (germline): LGHNA, YNFKEQ. This CDR3 has 17 residues. V lost 0 bases and J lost 5; bases outside the gene matches: 6.